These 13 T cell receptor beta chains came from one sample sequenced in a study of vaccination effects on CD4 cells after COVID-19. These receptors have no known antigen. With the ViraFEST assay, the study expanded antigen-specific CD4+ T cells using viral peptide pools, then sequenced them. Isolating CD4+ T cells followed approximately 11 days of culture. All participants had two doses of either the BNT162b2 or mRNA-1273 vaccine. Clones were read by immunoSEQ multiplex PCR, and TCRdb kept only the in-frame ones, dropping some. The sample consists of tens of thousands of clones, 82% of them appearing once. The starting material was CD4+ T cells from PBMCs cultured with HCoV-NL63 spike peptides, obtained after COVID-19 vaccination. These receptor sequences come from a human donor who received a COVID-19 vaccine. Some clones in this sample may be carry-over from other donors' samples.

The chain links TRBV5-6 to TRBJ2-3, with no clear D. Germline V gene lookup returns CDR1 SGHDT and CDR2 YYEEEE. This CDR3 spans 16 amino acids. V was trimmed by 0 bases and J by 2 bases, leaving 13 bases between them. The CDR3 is CASSLVVGSNTDTQYF. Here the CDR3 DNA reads TGTGCCAGCAGCTTGGTAGTCGGCAGTAACACAGATACGCAGTATTTT. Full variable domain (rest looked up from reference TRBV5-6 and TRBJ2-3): DAGVTQSPTHLIKTRGQQVTLRCSPKSGHDTVSWYQQALGQGPQFIFQYYEEEERQRGNFPDRFSGHQFPNYSSELNVNALLLGDSALYLCASSLVVGSNTDTQYFGPGTRLTVL.

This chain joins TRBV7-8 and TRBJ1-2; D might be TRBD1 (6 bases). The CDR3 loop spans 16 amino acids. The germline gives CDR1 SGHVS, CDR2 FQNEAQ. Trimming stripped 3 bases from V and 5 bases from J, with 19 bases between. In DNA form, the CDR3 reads TGTGCCAGCAGCTTTGGGACACATTCTATAATATATGGCTACACCTTC. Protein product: CASSFGTHSIIYGYTF.

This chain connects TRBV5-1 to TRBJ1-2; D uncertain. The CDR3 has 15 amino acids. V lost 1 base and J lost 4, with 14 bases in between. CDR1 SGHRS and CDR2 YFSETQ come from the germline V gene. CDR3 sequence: CASSLSFEGGYGYTF. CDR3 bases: TGCGCCAGCAGCTTGTCTTTCGAGGGTGGCTATGGCTACACCTTC.

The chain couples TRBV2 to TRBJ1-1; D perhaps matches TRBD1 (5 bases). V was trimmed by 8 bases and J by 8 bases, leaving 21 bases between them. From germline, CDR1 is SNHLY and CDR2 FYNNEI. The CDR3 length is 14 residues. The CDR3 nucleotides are TGTGCCAGCTCTAACCAAGGGTCTGGGACGGAAGCTTTCTTT. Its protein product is CASSNQGSGTEAFF.

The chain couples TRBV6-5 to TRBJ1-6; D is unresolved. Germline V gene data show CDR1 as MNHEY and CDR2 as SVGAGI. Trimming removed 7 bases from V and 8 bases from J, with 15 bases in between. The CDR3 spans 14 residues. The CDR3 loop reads CASTPGGRDSPLHF. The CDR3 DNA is TGTGCCAGCACTCCAGGTGGAAGGGATTCACCCCTCCACTTT.

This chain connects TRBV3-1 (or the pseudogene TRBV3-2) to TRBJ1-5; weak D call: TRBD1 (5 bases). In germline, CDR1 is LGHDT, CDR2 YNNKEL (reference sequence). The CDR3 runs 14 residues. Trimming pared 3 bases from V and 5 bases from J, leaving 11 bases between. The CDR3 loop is CASSQGQGDQPQHF. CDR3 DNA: TGTGCCAGCAGCCAGGGTCAAGGGGATCAGCCCCAGCATTTT.

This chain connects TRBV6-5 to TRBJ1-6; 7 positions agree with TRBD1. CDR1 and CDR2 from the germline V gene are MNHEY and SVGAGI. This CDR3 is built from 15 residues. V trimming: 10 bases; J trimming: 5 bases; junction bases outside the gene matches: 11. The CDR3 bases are TGTGCCACGAGAAACGACAGGGCTAATAATTCACCCCTCCACTTT. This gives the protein CATRNDRANNSPLHF.

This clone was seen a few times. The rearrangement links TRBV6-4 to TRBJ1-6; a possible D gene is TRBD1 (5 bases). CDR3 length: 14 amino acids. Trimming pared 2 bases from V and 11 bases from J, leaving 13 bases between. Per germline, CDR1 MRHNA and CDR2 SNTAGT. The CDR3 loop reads CASSDEAGFAPLHF. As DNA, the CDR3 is TGTGCCAGCAGTGACGAGGCAGGGTTTGCACCCCTCCACTTT.

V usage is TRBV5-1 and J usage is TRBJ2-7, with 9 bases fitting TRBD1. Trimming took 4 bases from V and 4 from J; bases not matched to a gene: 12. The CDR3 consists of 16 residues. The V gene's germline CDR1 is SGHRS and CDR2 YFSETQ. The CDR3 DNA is TGCGCCAGCAGCCCTGGAGTGGGACAGGGTGAATACGAGCAGTACGTC. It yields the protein CASSPGVGQGEYEQYV.

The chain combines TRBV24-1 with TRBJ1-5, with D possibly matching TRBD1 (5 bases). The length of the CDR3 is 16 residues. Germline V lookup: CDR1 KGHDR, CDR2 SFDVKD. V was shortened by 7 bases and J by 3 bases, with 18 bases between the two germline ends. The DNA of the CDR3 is TGTGCCACCAGAGACACAACCCAGGGCCCCAATCAGCCCCAGCATTTT. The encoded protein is CATRDTTQGPNQPQHF.

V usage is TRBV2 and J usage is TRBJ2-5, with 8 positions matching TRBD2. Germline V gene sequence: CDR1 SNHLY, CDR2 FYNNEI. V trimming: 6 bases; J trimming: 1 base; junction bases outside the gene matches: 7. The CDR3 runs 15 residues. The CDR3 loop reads CASRSGGPFQETQYF. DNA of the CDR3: TGTGCCAGCAGATCGGGGGGGCCATTCCAAGAGACCCAGTACTTC.

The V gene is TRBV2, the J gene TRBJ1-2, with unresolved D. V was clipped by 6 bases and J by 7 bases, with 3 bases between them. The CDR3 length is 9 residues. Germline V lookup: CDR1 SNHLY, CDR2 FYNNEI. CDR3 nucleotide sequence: TGTGCCAGCAGGGGTGGCTACACCTTC. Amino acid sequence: CASRGGYTF.

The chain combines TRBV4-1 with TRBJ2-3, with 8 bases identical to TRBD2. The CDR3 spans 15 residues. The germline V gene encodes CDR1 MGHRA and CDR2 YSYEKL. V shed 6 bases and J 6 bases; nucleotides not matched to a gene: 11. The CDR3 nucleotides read TGCGCCAGCAGACGCTCGGGGGGGGCAGGGGATACGCAGTATTTT. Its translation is CASRRSGGAGDTQYF.